One T cell receptor beta chain is described in this entry. This specimen belongs to a study of control samples from healthy donors and cancer patients. V lost 4 bases to trimming and J lost 1 base; unmatched junction nucleotides: 7. The CDR3 runs 16 residues. Per germline, CDR1 SGDLS and CDR2 YYNGEE. Generated by immunoSEQ multiplex PCR, the TCRdb table keeps only in-frame clones and is missing some. The sample holds 250,000 to 300,000 clones, around 80% seen once. The J gene is TRBJ2-1, the V gene TRBV9, with TRBD1 identical over 8 bases. The TCR comes from a woman in her sixties or seventies with lung cancer. Source material: PBMCs. The CDR3 sequence: CASSPRDRTSYNEQFF. CDR3 nucleotide sequence: TGTGCCAGCAGCCCCCGGGACAGGACATCCTACAATGAGCAGTTCTTC.